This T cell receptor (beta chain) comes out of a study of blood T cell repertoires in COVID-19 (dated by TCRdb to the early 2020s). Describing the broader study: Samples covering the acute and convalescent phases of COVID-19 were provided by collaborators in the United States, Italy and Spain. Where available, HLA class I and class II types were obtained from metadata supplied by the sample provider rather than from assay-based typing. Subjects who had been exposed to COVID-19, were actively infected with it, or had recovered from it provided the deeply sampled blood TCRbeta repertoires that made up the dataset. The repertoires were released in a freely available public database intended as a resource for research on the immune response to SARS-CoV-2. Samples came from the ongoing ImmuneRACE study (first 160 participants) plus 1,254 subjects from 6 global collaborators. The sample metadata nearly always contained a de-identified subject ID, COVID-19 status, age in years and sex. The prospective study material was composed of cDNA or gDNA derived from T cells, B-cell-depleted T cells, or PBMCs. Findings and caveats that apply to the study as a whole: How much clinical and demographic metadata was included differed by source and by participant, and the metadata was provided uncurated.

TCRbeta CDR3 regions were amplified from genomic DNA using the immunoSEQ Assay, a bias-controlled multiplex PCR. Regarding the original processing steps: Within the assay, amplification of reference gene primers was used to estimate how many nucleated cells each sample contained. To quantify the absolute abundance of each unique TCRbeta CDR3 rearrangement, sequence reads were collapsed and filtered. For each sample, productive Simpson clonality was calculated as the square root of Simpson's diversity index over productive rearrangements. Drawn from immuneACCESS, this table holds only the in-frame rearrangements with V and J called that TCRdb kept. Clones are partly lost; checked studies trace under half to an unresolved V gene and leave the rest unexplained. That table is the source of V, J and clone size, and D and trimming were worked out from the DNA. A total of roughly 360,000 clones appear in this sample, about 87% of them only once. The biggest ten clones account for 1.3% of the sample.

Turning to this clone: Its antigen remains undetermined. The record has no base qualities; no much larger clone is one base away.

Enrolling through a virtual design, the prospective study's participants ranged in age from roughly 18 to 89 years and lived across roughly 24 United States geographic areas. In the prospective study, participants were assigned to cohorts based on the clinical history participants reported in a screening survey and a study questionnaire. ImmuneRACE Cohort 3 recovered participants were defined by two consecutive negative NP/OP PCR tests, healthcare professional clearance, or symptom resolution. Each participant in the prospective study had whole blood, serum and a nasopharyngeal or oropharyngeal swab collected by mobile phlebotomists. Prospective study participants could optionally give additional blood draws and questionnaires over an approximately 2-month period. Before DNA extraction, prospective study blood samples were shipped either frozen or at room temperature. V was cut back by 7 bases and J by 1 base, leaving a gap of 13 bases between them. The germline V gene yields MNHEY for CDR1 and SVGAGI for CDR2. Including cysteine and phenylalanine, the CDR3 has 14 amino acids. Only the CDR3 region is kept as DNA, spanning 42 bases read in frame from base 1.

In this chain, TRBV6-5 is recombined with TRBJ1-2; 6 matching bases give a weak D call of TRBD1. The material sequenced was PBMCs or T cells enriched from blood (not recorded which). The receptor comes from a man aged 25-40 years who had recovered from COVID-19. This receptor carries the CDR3 CASTRQAHNYGYTF. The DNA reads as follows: TGTGCCAGCACCCGACAGGCGCATAACTATGGCTACACCTTC.